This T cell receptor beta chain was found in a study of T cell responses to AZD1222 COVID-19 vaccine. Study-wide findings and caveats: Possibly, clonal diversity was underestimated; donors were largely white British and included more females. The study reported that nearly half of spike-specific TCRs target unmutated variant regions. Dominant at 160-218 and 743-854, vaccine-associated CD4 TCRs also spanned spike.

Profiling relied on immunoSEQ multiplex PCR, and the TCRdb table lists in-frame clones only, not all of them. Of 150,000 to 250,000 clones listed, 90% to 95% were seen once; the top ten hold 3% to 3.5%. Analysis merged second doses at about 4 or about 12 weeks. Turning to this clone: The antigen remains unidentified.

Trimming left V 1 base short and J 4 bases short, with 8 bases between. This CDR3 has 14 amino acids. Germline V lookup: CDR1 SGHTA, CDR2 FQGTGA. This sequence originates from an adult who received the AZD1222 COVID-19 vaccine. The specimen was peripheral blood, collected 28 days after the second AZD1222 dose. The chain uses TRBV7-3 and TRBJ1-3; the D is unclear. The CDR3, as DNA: TGTGCCAGCAGCTTAAGATCGGGAGGAAACACCATATATTTT. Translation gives CASSLRSGGNTIYF.